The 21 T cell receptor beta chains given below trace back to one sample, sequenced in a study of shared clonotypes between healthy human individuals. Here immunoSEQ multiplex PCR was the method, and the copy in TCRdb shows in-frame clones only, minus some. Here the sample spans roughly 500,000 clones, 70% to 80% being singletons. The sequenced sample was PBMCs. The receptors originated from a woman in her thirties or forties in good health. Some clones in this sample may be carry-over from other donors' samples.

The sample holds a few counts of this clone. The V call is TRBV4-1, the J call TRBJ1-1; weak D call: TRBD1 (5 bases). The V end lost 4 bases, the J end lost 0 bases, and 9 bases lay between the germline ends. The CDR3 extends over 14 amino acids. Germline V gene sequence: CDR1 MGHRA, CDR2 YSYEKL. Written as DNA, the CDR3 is TGCGCCAGCAGCCGGGGGGGTTTGAACACTGAAGCTTTCTTT. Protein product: CASSRGGLNTEAFF.

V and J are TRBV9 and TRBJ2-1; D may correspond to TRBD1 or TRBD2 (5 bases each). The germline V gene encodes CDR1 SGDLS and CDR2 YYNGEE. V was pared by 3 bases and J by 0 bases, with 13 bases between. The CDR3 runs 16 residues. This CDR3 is CASSANSGSSYNEQFF. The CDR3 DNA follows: TGTGCCAGCAGCGCCAATTCAGGGAGCTCCTACAATGAGCAGTTCTTC.

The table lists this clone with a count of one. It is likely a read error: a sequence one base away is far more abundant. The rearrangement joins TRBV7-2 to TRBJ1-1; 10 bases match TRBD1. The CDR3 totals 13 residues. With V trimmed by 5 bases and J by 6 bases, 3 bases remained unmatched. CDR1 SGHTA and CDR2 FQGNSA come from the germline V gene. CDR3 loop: CASSHGQGAEAFF. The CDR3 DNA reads TGTGCCAGCAGCCATGGACAGGGGGCTGAAGCTTTCTTT.

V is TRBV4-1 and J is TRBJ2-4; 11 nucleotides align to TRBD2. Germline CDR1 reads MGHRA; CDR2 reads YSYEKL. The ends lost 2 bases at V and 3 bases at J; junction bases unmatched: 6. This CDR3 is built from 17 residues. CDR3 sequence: CASSQPLSGGGKNIQYF. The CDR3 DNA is TGCGCCAGCAGCCAACCTCTTAGCGGGGGGGGCAAAAACATTCAGTACTTC.

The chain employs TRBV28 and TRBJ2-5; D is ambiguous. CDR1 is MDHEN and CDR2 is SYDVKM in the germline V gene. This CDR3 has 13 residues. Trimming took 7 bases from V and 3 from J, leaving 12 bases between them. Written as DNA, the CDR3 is TGTGCCAGCACAGGTAGCCCTGAAGAGACCCAGTACTTC. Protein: CASTGSPEETQYF.

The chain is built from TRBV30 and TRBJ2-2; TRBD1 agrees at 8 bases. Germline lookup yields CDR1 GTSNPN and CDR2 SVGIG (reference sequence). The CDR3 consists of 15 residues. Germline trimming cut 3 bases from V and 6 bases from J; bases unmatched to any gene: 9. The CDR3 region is CAWSAIGQGAGELFF. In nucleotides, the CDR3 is TGTGCCTGGAGCGCAATAGGACAGGGAGCCGGGGAGCTGTTTTTT.

In nucleotides, the CDR3 is TGTGCCAGCAGCTCCGATCAGGGGCGCACTGAAGCTTTCTTT. Translation gives CASSSDQGRTEAFF. The rearrangement uses TRBV5-8 and TRBJ1-1; TRBD1 is a possible D gene (6 bases). The ends were cut back, 3 bases at V and 4 bases at J, with 13 bases in the middle. Germline V gene data show CDR1 as SGHTS and CDR2 as YDEGEE. This CDR3 region has 14 residues.

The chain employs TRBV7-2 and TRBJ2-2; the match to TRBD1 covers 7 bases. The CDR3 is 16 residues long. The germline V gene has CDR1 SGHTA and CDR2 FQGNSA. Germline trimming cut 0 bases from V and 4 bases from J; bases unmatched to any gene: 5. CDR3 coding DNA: TGTGCCAGCAGCTTAGCGCCGACAGGGATCACCGGGGAGCTGTTTTTT. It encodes CASSLAPTGITGELFF.

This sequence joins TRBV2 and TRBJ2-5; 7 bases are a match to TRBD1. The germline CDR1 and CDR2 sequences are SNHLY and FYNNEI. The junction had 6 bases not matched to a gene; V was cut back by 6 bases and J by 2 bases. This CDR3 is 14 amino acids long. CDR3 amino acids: CASSRDSGQETQYF. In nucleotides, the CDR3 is TGTGCCAGCAGCCGGGACAGCGGACAAGAGACCCAGTACTTC.

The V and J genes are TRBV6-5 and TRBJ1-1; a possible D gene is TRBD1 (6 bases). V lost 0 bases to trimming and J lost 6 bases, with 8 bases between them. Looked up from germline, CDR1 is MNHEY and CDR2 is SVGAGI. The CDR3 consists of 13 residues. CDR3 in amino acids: CASSYSTGSEAFF. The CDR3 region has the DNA TGTGCCAGCAGTTACTCGACAGGTTCTGAAGCTTTCTTT.

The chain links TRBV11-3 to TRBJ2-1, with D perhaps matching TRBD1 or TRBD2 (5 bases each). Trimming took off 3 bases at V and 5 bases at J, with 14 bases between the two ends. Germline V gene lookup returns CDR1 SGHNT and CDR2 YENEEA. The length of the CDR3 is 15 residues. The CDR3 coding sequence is TGTGCCAGCAGCTTGGAAAGGGACCAAAACAATGAGCAGTTCTTC. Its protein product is CASSLERDQNNEQFF.

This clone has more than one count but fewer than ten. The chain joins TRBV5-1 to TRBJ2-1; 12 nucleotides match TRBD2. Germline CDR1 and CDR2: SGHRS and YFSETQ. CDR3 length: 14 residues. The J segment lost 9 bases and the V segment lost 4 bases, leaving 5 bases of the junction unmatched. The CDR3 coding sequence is TGCGCCAGCAGCCAAACTAGCGGGAGGACTGAGCAGTTCTTC. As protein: CASSQTSGRTEQFF.

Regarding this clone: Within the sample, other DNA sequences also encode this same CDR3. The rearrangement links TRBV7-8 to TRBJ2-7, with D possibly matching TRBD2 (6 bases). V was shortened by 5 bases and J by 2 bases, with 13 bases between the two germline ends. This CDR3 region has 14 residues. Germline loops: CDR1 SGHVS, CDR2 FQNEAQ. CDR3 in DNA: TGTGCCAGCAGCCCAACGGGACTCGCCTACGAGCAGTACTTC. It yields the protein CASSPTGLAYEQYF.

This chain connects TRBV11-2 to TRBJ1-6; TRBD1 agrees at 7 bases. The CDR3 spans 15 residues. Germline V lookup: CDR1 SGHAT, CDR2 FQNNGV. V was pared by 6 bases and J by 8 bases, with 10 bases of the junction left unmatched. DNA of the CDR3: TGTGCCAGCAGGCGTTCGACAGGGAGGGATTCACCCCTCCACTTT. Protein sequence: CASRRSTGRDSPLHF.

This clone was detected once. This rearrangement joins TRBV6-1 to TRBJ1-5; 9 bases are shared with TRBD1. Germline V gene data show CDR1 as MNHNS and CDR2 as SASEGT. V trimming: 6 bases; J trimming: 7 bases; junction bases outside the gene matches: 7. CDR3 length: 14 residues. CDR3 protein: CASSQDRGWQPQHF. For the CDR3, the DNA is TGTGCCAGCAGCCAGGACAGGGGATGGCAGCCCCAGCATTTT.

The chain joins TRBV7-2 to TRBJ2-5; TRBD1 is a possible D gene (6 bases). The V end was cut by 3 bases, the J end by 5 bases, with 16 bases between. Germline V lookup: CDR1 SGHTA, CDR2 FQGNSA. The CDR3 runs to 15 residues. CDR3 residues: CASSFQGIIGETQYF. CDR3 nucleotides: TGTGCCAGCAGCTTTCAGGGGATAATTGGGGAGACCCAGTACTTC.

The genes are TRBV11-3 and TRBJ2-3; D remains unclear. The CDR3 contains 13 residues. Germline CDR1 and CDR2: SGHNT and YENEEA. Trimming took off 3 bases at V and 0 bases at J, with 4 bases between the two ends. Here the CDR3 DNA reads TGTGCCAGCAGCTTCGACAGCACAGATACGCAGTATTTT. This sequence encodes CASSFDSTDTQYF.

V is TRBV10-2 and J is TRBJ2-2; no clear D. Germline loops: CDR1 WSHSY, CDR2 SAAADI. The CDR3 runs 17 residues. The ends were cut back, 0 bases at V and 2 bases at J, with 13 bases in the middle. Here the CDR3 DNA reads TGCGCCAGCAGTGAGTCGACGACGACCCAAAACACCGGGGAGCTGTTTTTT. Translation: CASSESTTTQNTGELFF.

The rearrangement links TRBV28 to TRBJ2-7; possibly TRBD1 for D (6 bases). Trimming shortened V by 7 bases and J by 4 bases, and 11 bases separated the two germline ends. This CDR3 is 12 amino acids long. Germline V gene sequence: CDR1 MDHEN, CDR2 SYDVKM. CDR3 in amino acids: CASTQDSYEQYF. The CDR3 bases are TGTGCCAGCACCCAGGACAGTTACGAGCAGTACTTC.

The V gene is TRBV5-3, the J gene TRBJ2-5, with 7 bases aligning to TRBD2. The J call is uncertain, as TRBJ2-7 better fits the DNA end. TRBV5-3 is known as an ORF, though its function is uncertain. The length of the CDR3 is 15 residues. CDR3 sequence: CARSLGGGRDYEQYF. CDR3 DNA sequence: TGTGCCAGAAGCTTGGGCGGGGGAAGAGACTACGAGCAGTACTTC.

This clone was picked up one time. CDR3 amino acids: CASSDSGTGGAVGAFF. As DNA, the CDR3 is TGCGCCAGCAGTGACTCCGGGACAGGGGGCGCCGTGGGAGCTTTCTTT. The chain carries TRBV10-2 and TRBJ1-1; TRBD1 matches at 12 bases. The germline gives CDR1 WSHSY, CDR2 SAAADI. CDR3 length equals 16 residues. V was pared by 3 bases and J by 10 bases, with 12 bases of the junction left unmatched.